Listed below are T cell receptor beta chains from one sample, sequenced in a study of T cell responses to AZD1222 COVID-19 vaccine. The protocol was immunoSEQ multiplex PCR, while the TCRdb copy is restricted to in-frame clones and leaves out a portion. Of more than 150,000 clones in the sample, 85% to 90% were seen once. The source material was peripheral blood, sampled on day 0 of MenACWY control vaccination. Receptors were obtained from an adult in good health. Each CDR3 is given with its conserved first and last residue. The D gene is left open where the match is weak. Not all rows give a size; the values are once, few, many and, for expanded clones, a class.

j_call: TRBJ2-2
v_call: TRBV6-5
cdr3_length: 12
clone_size: NA
d_call: NA
cdr3_nt: TGTGCCAGCGGGGTGAACACCGGGGAGCTGTTTTTT
cdr3_aa: CASGVNTGELFF

j_call: TRBJ1-5
v_call: TRBV7-8
cdr3_length: 15
clone_size: NA
d_call: TRBD1
cdr3_nt: TGTGCCAGCAGCTTAGCAGGGGGCGGGAATCAGCCCCAGCATTTT
cdr3_aa: CASSLAGGGNQPQHF

j_call: TRBJ2-3
v_call: TRBV12-3/TRBV12-4
cdr3_length: 11
clone_size: NA
d_call: NA
cdr3_nt: TGTGCCAGCAGTATCGAATCGGGGCAGTATTTT
cdr3_aa: CASSIESGQYF

j_call: TRBJ2-3
v_call: TRBV9
cdr3_length: 13
clone_size: NA
d_call: NA
cdr3_nt: TGTGCCAGCAACGAACTCAACACAGATACGCAGTATTTT
cdr3_aa: CASNELNTDTQYF

j_call: TRBJ2-3
v_call: TRBV11-2
cdr3_length: 14
clone_size: NA
d_call: NA
cdr3_nt: TGTGCCAGTGGACAGCCCGGCAGGACAGATACGCAGTATTTT
cdr3_aa: CASGQPGRTDTQYF

j_call: TRBJ2-1
v_call: TRBV3-1/TRBV3-2
cdr3_length: 15
clone_size: NA
d_call: TRBD1
cdr3_nt: TGTGCCAGCAGCCCAAAGGACAGGGGATGGAATGAGCAGTTCTTC
cdr3_aa: CASSPKDRGWNEQFF

j_call: TRBJ1-5
v_call: TRBV5-1
cdr3_length: 14
clone_size: NA
d_call: NA
cdr3_nt: TGCGCCAGCAGGGATGGGGTAAGCAATCAGCCCCAGCATTTT
cdr3_aa: CASRDGVSNQPQHF

j_call: TRBJ1-1
v_call: TRBV7-9
cdr3_length: 14
clone_size: once
d_call: NA
cdr3_nt: TGTGCCAGCAGCTCGCGCGGGGTTAGCACTGAAGCTTTCTTT
cdr3_aa: CASSSRGVSTEAFF

j_call: TRBJ1-2
v_call: TRBV19
cdr3_length: 13
clone_size: NA
d_call: TRBD1
cdr3_nt: TGTGCCAGTACCCCGGACAGGGGCAATGGCTACACCTTC
cdr3_aa: CASTPDRGNGYTF

j_call: TRBJ2-7
v_call: TRBV5-1
cdr3_length: 14
clone_size: NA
d_call: TRBD1
cdr3_nt: TGCGCCAGCAGCTTCCGACAGGGGAGCTACGAGCAGTACTTC
cdr3_aa: CASSFRQGSYEQYF

j_call: TRBJ2-1
v_call: TRBV10-3
cdr3_length: 12
clone_size: NA
d_call: NA
cdr3_nt: TGTGCCTCCTGGGGAGGCGGCAATGAGCAGTTCTTC
cdr3_aa: CASWGGGNEQFF

j_call: TRBJ2-1
v_call: TRBV28
cdr3_length: 15
clone_size: NA
d_call: NA
cdr3_nt: TGTGCCAGCAGGGTACAGGGTCCTATATTCAATGAGCAGTTCTTC
cdr3_aa: CASRVQGPIFNEQFF

j_call: TRBJ1-2
v_call: TRBV29-1
cdr3_length: 13
clone_size: NA
d_call: TRBD1
cdr3_nt: TGCAGCGTTGATGAGACAGGGTTCTATGGCTACACCTTC
cdr3_aa: CSVDETGFYGYTF

j_call: TRBJ1-2
v_call: TRBV7-9
cdr3_length: 11
clone_size: NA
d_call: NA
cdr3_nt: TGTGCCAGCAGGCAGGGATATGGCTACACCTTC
cdr3_aa: CASRQGYGYTF

j_call: TRBJ2-7
v_call: TRBV15
cdr3_length: 12
clone_size: NA
d_call: NA
cdr3_nt: TGTGCCACCAGCGTTGGTCCCTACGAGCAGTACTTC
cdr3_aa: CATSVGPYEQYF

j_call: TRBJ1-6
v_call: TRBV15
cdr3_length: 14
clone_size: NA
d_call: NA
cdr3_nt: TGTGCCACCAGCAGAGATTGGAGGAATTCACCCCTCCACTTT
cdr3_aa: CATSRDWRNSPLHF

j_call: TRBJ2-7
v_call: TRBV7-8
cdr3_length: 16
clone_size: NA
d_call: NA
cdr3_nt: TGTGCCAGCAGCTTAGCGGTTGGGGGGATCTCCTACGAGCAGTACTTC
cdr3_aa: CASSLAVGGISYEQYF

j_call: TRBJ2-7
v_call: TRBV19
cdr3_length: 12
clone_size: NA
d_call: TRBD1
cdr3_nt: TGTGCCAGTAGGGGACAGTCCTACGAGCAGTACTTC
cdr3_aa: CASRGQSYEQYF

j_call: TRBJ2-7
v_call: TRBV30
cdr3_length: 12
clone_size: NA
d_call: NA
cdr3_nt: TGTGCCTGGAGTAGGGACCGCTACGAGCAGTACTTC
cdr3_aa: CAWSRDRYEQYF